Each of the 21 T cell receptor beta chains below was sequenced from the same sample in a study of T cell responses to AZD1222 COVID-19 vaccine. Assay: immunoSEQ multiplex PCR; the TCRdb copy retains only in-frame clones and omits some. Here the sample spans 70,000 to 100,000 clones, approximately 90% being singletons. The sequencing used peripheral blood, collected 28 days after the second AZD1222 dose. Source of these receptors: an adult who received the AZD1222 COVID-19 vaccine.

The chain uses TRBV28 and TRBJ2-2; 14 nucleotides match TRBD2. The ends lost 7 bases at V and 4 bases at J; junction bases unmatched: 8. The germline V gene has CDR1 MDHEN and CDR2 SYDVKM. The CDR3 is 17 amino acids. The CDR3 nucleotides read TGTGCCAGCACCCCGCATGGACTAGCGGGGGGCACCGGGGAGCTGTTTTTT. It specifies CASTPHGLAGGTGELFF.

V is TRBV5-1 and J is TRBJ2-1; 10 nucleotides align to TRBD2. Germline V gene sequence: CDR1 SGHRS, CDR2 YFSETQ. Trimming took 5 bases from V and 5 from J; bases not matched to a gene: 7. The CDR3 runs 15 residues. The CDR3 DNA sequence: TGCGCCAGCAGGCTCGGACTAGCGGCCCACAATGAGCAGTTCTTC. Its protein product is CASRLGLAAHNEQFF.

This clone is a singleton in its sample. V is TRBV28 and J is TRBJ1-2, with 9 positions matching TRBD1. This CDR3 has 15 amino acids. J lost 8 bases, V lost 6 bases, and 13 bases had no gene match. CDR1 and CDR2 (germline): MDHEN, SYDVKM. The CDR3 sequence: CASRGMGQGARGYTF. The CDR3 DNA follows: TGTGCCAGCAGGGGAATGGGACAGGGAGCACGGGGCTACACCTTC.

The chain is built from TRBV12-5 and TRBJ1-1; no definite D call. The V gene lost 2 bases and the J gene lost 2 bases, with 18 bases spanning the gap. The CDR3 extends over 17 amino acids. CDR1 is LGHNT and CDR2 is FRNRAP in the germline V gene. The CDR3 reads CASGLWAVRAANTEAFF. The DNA of the CDR3 is TGTGCTAGTGGTTTGTGGGCTGTTAGGGCAGCCAACACTGAAGCTTTCTTT. Combining the CDR3 with reference TRBV12-5 and TRBJ1-1 gives the whole variable domain DARVTQTPRHKVTEMGQEVTMRCQPILGHNTVFWYRQTMMQGLELLAYFRNRAPLDDSGMPKDRFSAEMPDATLATLKIQPSEPRDSAVYFCASGLWAVRAANTEAFFGQGTRLTVV.

V gene TRBV10-1 combines with J gene TRBJ2-1, with D possibly TRBD1 on 6 matching bases. The CDR3 covers 15 residues. Germline CDR1 WNHNN, CDR2 SYGVQD (reference sequence). V gave up 0 bases and J gave up 4 bases, with 10 bases separating them. The CDR3 is CASSESGAAYNEQFF. The CDR3 coding sequence is TGCGCCAGCAGTGAGTCGGGGGCCGCGTACAATGAGCAGTTCTTC.

Details on this clone: Other DNA sequences in the same sample also yield this CDR3. The chain links TRBV28 to TRBJ1-5, with a tentative D call TRBD1 (5 bases). The germline V gene encodes CDR1 MDHEN and CDR2 SYDVKM. This CDR3 region has 12 residues. V lost 6 bases, J lost 7 bases, and 10 bases lay in between. The CDR3 region is CASRRGGQPQHF. CDR3 nucleotides: TGTGCCAGCAGGAGGGGAGGACAGCCCCAGCATTTT.

This clone is medium-sized by share. V is TRBV28 and J is TRBJ1-5; D not certain. Germline CDR1 reads MDHEN; CDR2 reads SYDVKM. The germline V and J ends were trimmed by 6 bases and 6 bases, with 21 bases remaining between them. The CDR3 length is 16 residues. CDR3 region: CASSLREGDGRQPQHF. The DNA for the CDR3 is TGTGCCAGCAGCCTGCGGGAGGGTGACGGTCGTCAGCCCCAGCATTTT.

The chain has TRBV4-1 and TRBJ1-2; unclear D gene. The ends were cut back, 1 base at V and 7 bases at J, with 13 bases in the middle. CDR3 length: 14 residues. Per germline, CDR1 MGHRA and CDR2 YSYEKL. CDR3 DNA sequence: TGCGCCAGCAGCCAAGCGCGCCCAGGCAGTGGCTACACCTTC. Encoded protein: CASSQARPGSGYTF.

V and J are TRBV7-9 and TRBJ2-1; D is unresolved. CDR3 length: 13 residues. Trimming shortened V by 4 bases and J by 4 bases, and 8 bases separated the two germline ends. The germline V gene encodes CDR1 SEHNR and CDR2 FQNEAQ (reference sequence). The CDR3 reads CASSSTVYNEQFF. CDR3 nucleotide sequence: TGTGCCAGCAGCTCCACGGTGTACAATGAGCAGTTCTTC.

CDR3 amino acids: CASSVGTAQETQYF. As DNA, the CDR3 is TGTGCCAGCAGCGTAGGGACTGCCCAAGAGACCCAGTACTTC. The V and J genes are TRBV9 and TRBJ2-5; a possible D gene is TRBD2 (5 bases). The CDR3 sequence is 14 residues long. Per germline, CDR1 SGDLS and CDR2 YYNGEE. Trimming took 0 bases from V and 1 from J, leaving 7 bases between them. Looking up the rest from reference TRBV9 and TRBJ2-5 gives the full variable domain: DSGVTQTPKHLITATGQRVTLRCSPRSGDLSVYWYQQSLDQGLQFLIQYYNGEERAKGNILERFSAQQFPDLHSELNLSSLELGDSALYFCASSVGTAQETQYFGPGTRLLVL.

In its sample, this clone was seen once. The chain combines TRBV27 with TRBJ2-3, with no clear D. Germline values: CDR1 MNHEY, CDR2 SMNVEV (reference sequence). Trimming stripped 3 bases from V and 2 bases from J, with 15 bases between. CDR3 size: 16 residues. Here the CDR3 reads CASSFLKNSFTDTQYF. Here the CDR3 DNA reads TGTGCCAGCAGTTTTTTAAAAAATTCCTTCACAGATACGCAGTATTTT.

The chain is built from TRBV18 and TRBJ1-4; D may be TRBD1 (5 bases). CDR1 is KGHSH, CDR2 LQKENI, per germline. V shed 3 bases and J shed 8 bases, with 13 bases lying between them. CDR3 size: 14 residues. Here the CDR3 DNA reads TGTGCCAGCTCACCCCCCTCTCAGGGCGAAAAACTGTTTTTT. It yields the protein CASSPPSQGEKLFF.

The V gene is TRBV3-1 (or the pseudogene TRBV3-2), the J gene TRBJ2-5, with a tentative D call TRBD2 (5 bases). This CDR3 is built from 16 residues. In germline, CDR1 is LGHDT, CDR2 YNNKEL (reference sequence). Between the trimmed V and J ends, which lost 0 bases and 1 base, there was a span of 12 bases. Here the CDR3 DNA reads TGTGCCAGCAGCCAAGATTTGGGGAGTCCCCAAGAGACCCAGTACTTC. Protein: CASSQDLGSPQETQYF.

The chain uses TRBV7-9 and TRBJ2-5; D is undetermined. Germline CDR1 SEHNR, CDR2 FQNEAQ (reference sequence). Trimming removed 4 bases at V and 7 bases at J, with 10 bases between. The CDR3 is 12 amino acids. CDR3 in amino acids: CASSSGLGTQYF. DNA of the CDR3: TGTGCCAGCAGCTCGGGCCTGGGGACCCAGTACTTC.

This chain connects TRBV20-1 to TRBJ2-7; D uncertain. CDR3 length: 11 residues. V was cut by 3 bases and J by 2 bases, with 5 bases left in between. The germline gives CDR1 DFQATT, CDR2 SNEGSKA (reference sequence). This CDR3 reads CSASAAYEQYF. CDR3 nucleotides: TGCAGTGCTAGTGCAGCCTACGAGCAGTACTTC.

This chain uses TRBV27 with TRBJ1-1; D gene ambiguous. Germline V gene sequence: CDR1 MNHEY, CDR2 SMNVEV (reference sequence). The CDR3 length is 15 residues. V shed 3 bases and J shed 0 bases, with 11 bases lying between them. In DNA, the CDR3 is TGTGCCAGCAGTTTCTCGGACGCTTTGAACACTGAAGCTTTCTTT. Residues: CASSFSDALNTEAFF.

The chain employs TRBV7-2 and TRBJ1-3; 8 bases fit TRBD1. The J segment lost 4 bases and the V segment lost 0 bases, leaving 8 bases of the junction unmatched. This CDR3 has 17 amino acids. The germline V gene has CDR1 SGHTA and CDR2 FQGNSA. The CDR3 DNA reads TGTGCCAGCAGCTTAGCGGCGGTCAGGGGGCTCGGAAACACCATATATTTT. Translated: CASSLAAVRGLGNTIYF.

This clone appeared a few times. This sequence joins TRBV6-5 and TRBJ1-1, with TRBD1 matching 8 bases. The CDR3 has 13 amino acids. After removal of 2 bases from V and 5 bases from J, the junction contained 1 base not matched to a gene. Germline V CDR1 and CDR2: MNHEY, SVGAGI. CDR3 coding DNA: TGTGCCAGCAGTTACGACAGGGGTACTGAAGCTTTCTTT. It translates to CASSYDRGTEAFF.

The genes are TRBV7-9 and TRBJ1-2; D ambiguous. Germline values: CDR1 SEHNR, CDR2 FQNEAQ (reference sequence). V was clipped by 6 bases and J by 1 base, with 9 bases between them. CDR3 length: 13 residues. This chain's CDR3 is CASSSRSNYGYTF. DNA for the CDR3: TGTGCCAGCAGTTCCCGCAGTAACTATGGCTACACCTTC.

The chain employs TRBV25-1 and TRBJ2-1, with D possibly being TRBD1 or TRBD2 (6 bases each). Deletions cut 5 bases from V and 6 bases from J, with 26 bases between. This CDR3 is 18 amino acids long. The V gene's germline CDR1 is MGHDK and CDR2 SYGVNS. The CDR3 reads CASSPLGSGGRGANEQFF. The CDR3 bases are TGTGCCAGCAGTCCCCTAGGGTCGGGTGGTAGGGGGGCCAATGAGCAGTTCTTC.

A word on this clone: At one end, the junction sequence differs from germline, possibly due to a read error. The V and J genes are TRBV6-1 and TRBJ1-1; D not certain. The germline V gene encodes CDR1 MNHNS and CDR2 SASEGT. CDR3 size: 10 residues. CDR3 loop: CASSELRLDF. DNA of the CDR3: TGTGCCAGCAGTGAACTAAGGTTAGACTTT.